The 3 T cell receptor beta chains below come from one sample, sequenced in a study of blood T cell repertoires in COVID-19. Generated by immunoSEQ multiplex PCR, the TCRdb table keeps only in-frame clones and is missing some. The data hold roughly 300,000 clones, with approximately 84% observed a single time. Sequences were obtained from PBMCs or T cells enriched from blood (not recorded which). The receptors were sampled from a woman in her thirties who had recovered from COVID-19.

This clone showed up just once. The genes are TRBV6-5 and TRBJ1-2, with TRBD1 identical over 8 bases. The germline V gene encodes CDR1 MNHEY and CDR2 SVGAGI. CDR3 length: 13 residues. Trimming at V came to 7 bases and at J to 4 bases, leaving 5 bases not matched to a gene. DNA of the CDR3: TGTGCCAGCACCCCGGACAGGGTCTATGGCTACACCTTC. Amino acids: CASTPDRVYGYTF.

CDR3 bases: TGTGCTAGTGGTTTGGACAGTCGACAAGAGACCCAGTACTTC. Protein: CASGLDSRQETQYF. This chain connects TRBV12-5 to TRBJ2-5; D unclear. CDR3 length: 14 amino acids. CDR1 LGHNT and CDR2 FRNRAP come from the germline V gene. The germline V and J ends were trimmed by 1 base and 2 bases, with 8 bases remaining between them.

At least ten counts were recorded for this clone. V gene TRBV4-1 combines with J gene TRBJ1-5; TRBD1 is a possible D gene (6 bases). Trimming cost V 1 base and J 3 bases, with 13 bases left between them. Germline values: CDR1 MGHRA, CDR2 YSYEKL. CDR3 length: 16 residues. The CDR3 region has the DNA TGCGCCAGCAGCCAAGCGGACAGAGGCCACAATCAGCCCCAGCATTTT. Translated, it gives CASSQADRGHNQPQHF.